This T cell receptor (beta chain) was recovered during a study of cytomegalovirus exposure and HLA in healthy donors. As for the study in general: Genetic ancestry analysis placed over 75% of the 398 donors that were genotyped in the Caucasian-associated cluster.

A few counts support this clone. Its antigen is not known. PCR amplification relied on 60 Vbeta primers (plus 13 Jbeta primers). Libraries were prepared by immunoSEQ multiplex PCR; TCRdb keeps only in-frame clonotypes and omits some of them. The sample has some 130,000 clones; roughly 9.8% are singletons. The CDR3 has 16 amino acids. Trimming removed 8 bases from V and 0 bases from J; junction bases left unmatched: 4. The germline gives CDR1 MRHNA, CDR2 SNTAGT. Study observations and caveats: In a later analysis, TCR beta V- and J-gene trimming was associated with a missense DCLRE1C variant.

The rearrangement uses TRBV6-4 and TRBJ2-1, with 13 bases fitting TRBD2. The TCR comes from a man in his fifties in good health and CMV-seronegative. The sample comprised PBMCs. CDR3 sequence: CASSRTSGSSYNEQFF. CDR3 in DNA: TGTGCCAGCTCTCGGACTAGCGGGAGCTCCTACAATGAGCAGTTCTTC.